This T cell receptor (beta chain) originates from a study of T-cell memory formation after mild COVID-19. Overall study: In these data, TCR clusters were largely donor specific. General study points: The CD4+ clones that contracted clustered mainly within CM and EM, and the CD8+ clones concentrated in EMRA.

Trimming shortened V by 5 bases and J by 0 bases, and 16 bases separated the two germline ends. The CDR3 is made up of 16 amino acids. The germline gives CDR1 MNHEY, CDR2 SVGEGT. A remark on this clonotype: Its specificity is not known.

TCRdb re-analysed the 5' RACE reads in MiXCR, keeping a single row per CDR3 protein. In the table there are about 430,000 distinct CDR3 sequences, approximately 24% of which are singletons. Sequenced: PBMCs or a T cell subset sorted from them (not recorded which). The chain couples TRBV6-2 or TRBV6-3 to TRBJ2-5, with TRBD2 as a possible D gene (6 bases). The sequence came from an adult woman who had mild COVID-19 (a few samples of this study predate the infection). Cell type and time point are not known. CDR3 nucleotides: TGTGCCAGCAGTCAAGGACTATTTGCCGACCAAGAGACCCAGTACTTC. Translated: CASSQGLFADQETQYF.